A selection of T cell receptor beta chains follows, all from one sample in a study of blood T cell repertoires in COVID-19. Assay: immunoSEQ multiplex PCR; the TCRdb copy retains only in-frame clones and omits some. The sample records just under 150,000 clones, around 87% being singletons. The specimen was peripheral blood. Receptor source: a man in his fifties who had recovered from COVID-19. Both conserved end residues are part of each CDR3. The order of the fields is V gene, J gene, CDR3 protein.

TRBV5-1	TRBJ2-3	CASSLAPGTGGVVADTQYF
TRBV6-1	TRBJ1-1	CASSGIPGQRNTEAFF
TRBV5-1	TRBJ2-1	CASSYSRGGTYNEQFF
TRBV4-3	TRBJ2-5	CASSLQTGPQETQYF
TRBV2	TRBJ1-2	CASSDFAGGVYGYTF
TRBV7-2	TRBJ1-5	CASSLDQGSNQPQHF
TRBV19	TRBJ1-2	CASSRPAGAGYGYTF
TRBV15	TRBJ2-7	CATSSTLGARYSEQYF
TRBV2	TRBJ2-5	CASSDEGQETQYF
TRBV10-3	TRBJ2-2	CAISEPLLRTVPNTGELFF
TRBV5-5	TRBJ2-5	CASSLGLGLAWDQETQYF
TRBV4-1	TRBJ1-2	CASSQNTGGAGGYTF
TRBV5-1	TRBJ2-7	CASSLGAGSYEQYF
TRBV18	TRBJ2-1	CASSPQNTGDYNEQFF
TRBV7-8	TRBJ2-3	CASSLVVAGSTDTQYF
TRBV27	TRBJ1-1	CASSLSQGSEAFF
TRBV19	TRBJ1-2	CASLMTGGAGGYTF
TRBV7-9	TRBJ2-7	CASSLVGGRLGYEQYF
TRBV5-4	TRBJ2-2	CASSRDLEQTGELFF
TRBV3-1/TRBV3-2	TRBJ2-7	CASSLRSPGTGCNEQYF
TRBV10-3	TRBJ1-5	CAISEGREQPQHF
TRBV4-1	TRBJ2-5	CASSQGTARNQETQYF
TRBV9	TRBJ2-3	CASSVTGSDTQYF
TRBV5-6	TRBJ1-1	CASSLSRAEAFF
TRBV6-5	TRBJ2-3	CASSLQAGATDTQYF
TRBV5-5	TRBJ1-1	CASSFGQASRGTEAFF
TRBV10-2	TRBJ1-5	CASNPGFVNQPQHF
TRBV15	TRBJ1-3	CATSRDLVFEGNTIYF
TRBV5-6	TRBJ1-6	CASSLGAQGSSPLHF
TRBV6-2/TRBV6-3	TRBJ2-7	CASSYSWYRGRFYEQYF
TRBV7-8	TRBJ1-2	CASSLSQARGYGYTF
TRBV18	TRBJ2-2	CASSPFGGENTGELFF
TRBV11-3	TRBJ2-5	CASSPRGGRLETQYF
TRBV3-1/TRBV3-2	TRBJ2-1	CASSLAGESGNEQFF
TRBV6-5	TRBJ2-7	CASRAQGAYEQYF
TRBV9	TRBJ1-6	CASSVGQGYNSPLHF
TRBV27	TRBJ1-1	CASSLSLNTEAFF
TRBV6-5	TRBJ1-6	CASSLQGARNSPLHF
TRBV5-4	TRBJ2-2	CASSSVSGGNTGELFF
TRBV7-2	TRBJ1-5	CASSLGEVGQPQHF
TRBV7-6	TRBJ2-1	CASSLALGSYNEQFF
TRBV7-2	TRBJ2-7	CASSLAVTGTYEQYF
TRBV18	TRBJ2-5	CASSPRGDQETQYF